A few counts support the clone carrying this TCR beta chain. Germline CDR1 is SEHNR and CDR2 is FQNEAQ (reference sequence). The J segment lost 2 bases and the V segment lost 5 bases, leaving 13 bases of the junction unmatched. There are 17 residues in the CDR3. This sample stems from a study of blood T cell repertoires in COVID-19. Overall study context: Sites in the United States, Italy and Spain provided acute and convalescent COVID-19 samples. T cells, B-cell-depleted T cells, or PBMCs supplied cDNA or gDNA.

In the original workflow: Amplifying reference gene primers gave estimates of nucleated cell counts. The repertoire was sequenced with immunoSEQ multiplex PCR; TCRdb's copy has only in-frame clones and lacks some. V and J calls and clone size are as listed in that table; D and trimming were resolved from the DNA. The sample lists some 120,000 clones, approximately 85% seen once, with 4.3% in the top ten. This chain joins TRBV7-9 and TRBJ2-3, with TRBD1 matching 7 bases. The specimen sequenced was peripheral blood. This clonotype originated in a human donor in a cohort sampled during active COVID-19. CDR3 loop: CASSHEPTGRTTDTQYF. The CDR3 coding sequence is TGTGCCAGCAGCCACGAACCGACAGGGCGCACCACAGATACGCAGTATTTT.